This is a list of T cell receptor beta chains from one sample in a study of T cells after yellow fever vaccination. TCRdb ran MiXCR on the 5' RACE reads and lists one entry per CDR3 protein. The table lists around 320,000 distinct CDR3 sequences, approximately 4.5% of them singletons. The specimen comprised PBMCs, sampled 15 days after the yellow fever booster vaccination. Source of these receptors: a man aged 18 to 35 who received the YFV17D yellow fever vaccine. The CDR3 runs from the conserved cysteine through the conserved F or W. Fields, in order: clone size, CDR3 length, V gene, J gene, CDR3 protein. Rows may omit the clone size; those that give it use once, few, many or a size class.

>few|14|TRBV9|TRBJ2-7
CASSDGTGLYEQYF
>many|16|TRBV20-1|TRBJ2-5
CSARDSLTSGQETQYF
>many|15|TRBV4-3|TRBJ2-2
CASSRWQGNTGELFF
>many|15|TRBV5-5|TRBJ1-1
CASSLSRALNTEAFF
>.|16|TRBV5-6|TRBJ2-5
CASSSYGTGEQETQYF
>few|15|TRBV20-1|TRBJ2-6
CSARDGAAGANVLTF
>.|15|TRBV7-3|TRBJ2-5
CASSSHGGWEETQYF
>few|15|TRBV7-2|TRBJ2-3
CASSLSGTGTDTQYF
>many|12|TRBV15|TRBJ2-7
CATSRELREQYF
>.|14|TRBV5-5|TRBJ2-5
CASSLRDLGETQYF
>many|13|TRBV15|TRBJ1-1
CATSRDWGTEAFF
>.|14|TRBV5-1|TRBJ2-5
CASSLLTGEETQYF
>few|12|TRBV4-3|TRBJ2-7
CASSRGQGEQYF
>few|13|TRBV28|TRBJ1-5
CAGSGGARQPQHF
>few|14|TRBV6-2/TRBV6-3|TRBJ2-2
CASNSQGSTGELFF
>few|15|TRBV5-6|TRBJ2-7
CASSLTGQWGYEQYF
>few|14|TRBV24-1|TRBJ1-2
CATSDSRTGPGYTF
>.|15|TRBV4-1|TRBJ1-2
CASSISQLSNYGYTF
>many|15|TRBV5-1|TRBJ2-1
CASSLGTGVVDEQFF
>few|13|TRBV6-1|TRBJ2-5
CASTLGREETQYF
>few|15|TRBV3-1|TRBJ1-2
CASSSRTISPGFYTF
>many|16|TRBV7-2|TRBJ2-5
CASSPQGLAGEETQYF
>many|12|TRBV20-1|TRBJ1-2
CSASGLDYGYTF
>.|13|TRBV24-1|TRBJ1-5
CATSEQVNQPQHF
>many|12|TRBV12-3/TRBV12-4|TRBJ2-1
CASSRVGNEQFF
>few|17|TRBV7-9|TRBJ2-6
CASSLAGGPRGANVLTF
>many|12|TRBV6-6|TRBJ2-1
CASSWYYNEQFF
>.|16|TRBV7-2|TRBJ1-3
CASSLYAGASGNTIYF
>many|13|TRBV29-1|TRBJ1-1
CSVEAPTGSEAFF
>.|16|TRBV20-1|TRBJ2-3
CSARDFLNYNQDTQYF